These 15 T cell receptor beta chains originate from one sample sequenced in a study of T cells in narcolepsy (dated by TCRdb to between 2017 and 2018). To prepare the library, the immunoSEQ multiplex PCR assay was applied. Entries here come from immuneACCESS through TCRdb and include only in-frame sequences with V and J called. Some clones fail to appear in such tables; in the studies checked, an unresolved V gene covers under half of the shortfall, and the cause of the remainder is unknown. The sample profile shows 23,000 or so clones; just under 85% of them were found once. Clones ranked in the top ten supply approximately 1.3% of the sample. Specimen: CD45RA- memory CD4+ T cells from PBMCs. The cell subset or site label corresponds to: memory T cells sorted ex vivo from peripheral blood. All receptors come from a human donor with narcolepsy.

V usage is TRBV12-5 and J usage is TRBJ1-3; D gene ambiguous. The germline V gene encodes CDR1 LGHNT and CDR2 FRNRAP. The V end was cut by 2 bases, the J end by 1 base, with 12 bases between. This CDR3 spans 16 amino acids. This CDR3 reads CASGLTPGYSGNTIYF. The DNA for the CDR3 is TGTGCTAGTGGTTTGACACCCGGGTATTCTGGAAACACCATATATTTT. The complete variable domain, with remaining parts taken from reference TRBV12-5 and TRBJ1-3, reads DARVTQTPRHKVTEMGQEVTMRCQPILGHNTVFWYRQTMMQGLELLAYFRNRAPLDDSGMPKDRFSAEMPDATLATLKIQPSEPRDSAVYFCASGLTPGYSGNTIYFGEGSWLTVV.

This clone occurred a few times. V usage is TRBV5-6 and J usage is TRBJ2-1; D assignment may be TRBD1 or TRBD2 (6 bases each). Trimming pared 0 bases from V and 4 bases from J, leaving 11 bases between. Germline CDR1 reads SGHDT; CDR2 reads YYEEEE. The CDR3 is 15 amino acids. CDR3 DNA sequence: TGTGCCAGCAGCTTGGAGGGGGGCCTTTACAATGAGCAGTTCTTC. Protein: CASSLEGGLYNEQFF.

V gene TRBV11-3 combines with J gene TRBJ2-3; 10 bases align to TRBD2. The CDR3 runs to 14 residues. CDR1 SGHNT and CDR2 YENEEA come from the germline V gene. V was pared by 5 bases and J by 3 bases, with 2 bases of the junction left unmatched. CDR3 protein: CASSPSGGTDTQYF. CDR3 nucleotide sequence: TGTGCCAGCAGCCCTAGCGGGGGTACAGATACGCAGTATTTT. The full variable domain, its missing parts supplied by reference TRBV11-3 and TRBJ2-3, is EAGVVQSPRYKIIEKKQPVAFWCNPISGHNTLYWYLQNLGQGPELLIRYENEEAVDDSQLPKDRFSAERLKGVDSTLKIQPAELGDSAVYLCASSPSGGTDTQYFGPGTRLTVL.

Only one count was recorded for this clone. The J gene is TRBJ2-3, the V gene TRBV5-6; 9 positions agree with TRBD2. This CDR3 is 18 amino acids long. Germline loops: CDR1 SGHDT, CDR2 YYEEEE. V shed 3 bases, J shed 4 bases, and the junction held 15 bases outside the gene matches. CDR3: CASSSTSRGLAGSDTQYF. In nucleotides, the CDR3 is TGTGCCAGCAGCTCCACCAGTAGGGGACTAGCAGGATCAGATACGCAGTATTTT.

In regard to this clone: The junction departs from germline at one end; a sequencing error may be responsible. The chain links TRBV11-3 to TRBJ2-1; a weak D match, TRBD2 (6 bases). In germline, CDR1 is SGHNT, CDR2 YENEEA. This CDR3 contains 15 residues. CDR3 bases: TGTGCCAGCAGCTTAGATGTGGCGGAGGGCCATGAGCAGCTCTTC. Residues: CASSLDVAEGHEQLF.

In DNA form, the CDR3 reads TGTGCCAGCAGCTTGGCAGGGGACAAACTAAATGAAAAACTGTTTTTT. Translating gives CASSLAGDKLNEKLFF. The chain has TRBV7-8 and TRBJ1-4, with D maybe TRBD1 (6 bases). The germline V gene encodes CDR1 SGHVS and CDR2 FQNEAQ. CDR3 length equals 16 residues. V gave up 3 bases and J gave up 5 bases, with 16 bases separating them.

Within the sample, this clone is medium-sized. The V call is TRBV19, the J call TRBJ2-7; 11 bases match TRBD1. Germline CDR1 LNHDA, CDR2 SQIVND (reference sequence). The V and J ends lost 8 bases and 5 bases, in that order; junction bases with no gene match: 11. The length of the CDR3 is 15 residues. The CDR3 sequence is CASLPGTGGTNEQYF. CDR3 nucleotides: TGTGCCAGTCTTCCCGGGACAGGGGGAACTAACGAGCAGTACTTC. Filled out from reference TRBV19 and TRBJ2-7, the complete variable domain reads DGGITQSPKYLFRKEGQNVTLSCEQNLNHDAMYWYRQDPGQGLRLIYYSQIVNDFQKGDIAEGYSVSREKKESFPLTVTSAQKNPTAFYLCASLPGTGGTNEQYFGPGTRLTVT.

This chain connects TRBV5-6 to TRBJ1-1, with D uncertain. Germline V gene sequence: CDR1 SGHDT, CDR2 YYEEEE. The length of the CDR3 is 15 residues. Deletions cut 0 bases from V and 4 bases from J, with 13 bases between. CDR3 coding DNA: TGTGCCAGCAGCTTGGCGGGCAGCTACAGCACTGAAGCTTTCTTT. This sequence encodes CASSLAGSYSTEAFF.

The rearrangement links TRBV28 to TRBJ1-4; D is possibly TRBD1 (6 bases). This CDR3 spans 15 amino acids. Per germline, CDR1 MDHEN and CDR2 SYDVKM. V gave up 6 bases and J gave up 4 bases, with 15 bases separating them. The CDR3, as DNA: TGTGCCAGCAGCACGATCAGGGGATTTAATGAAAAACTGTTTTTT. Amino acid sequence: CASSTIRGFNEKLFF.

J is TRBJ2-5 and V is TRBV14; no reliable D call. The CDR3 is 15 residues long. Trimming removed 0 bases from V and 5 bases from J, with 13 bases in between. Germline V CDR1 and CDR2: SGHDN, FVKESK. The CDR3 is CASSQEGRPAETQYF. The CDR3 nucleotides read TGTGCCAGCAGCCAAGAAGGGCGGCCAGCCGAGACCCAGTACTTC.

The chain employs TRBV11-2 and TRBJ2-2; 7 bases agree with TRBD1. V shed 7 bases and J 0 bases; nucleotides not matched to a gene: 5. Germline CDR1 reads SGHAT; CDR2 reads FQNNGV. This CDR3 comprises 15 residues. The CDR3 here is CASTEQGSNTGELFF. DNA for the CDR3: TGTGCCAGCACGGAACAGGGGTCGAACACCGGGGAGCTGTTTTTT.

This clone was picked up a small number of times. V is TRBV18 and J is TRBJ2-6; 9 bases align to TRBD1. The CDR3 covers 19 residues. Germline V gene lookup returns CDR1 KGHSH and CDR2 LQKENI. Trimming took 5 bases from V and 0 from J; bases not matched to a gene: 11. Here the CDR3 reads CASSSQWTGDFSGANVLTF. CDR3 nucleotides: TGTGCCAGCTCATCCCAGTGGACAGGGGATTTCTCTGGGGCCAACGTCCTGACTTTC.

This clone was counted between two and nine times. This chain uses TRBV19 with TRBJ1-1, with D possibly being TRBD1 (6 bases). Trimming removed 3 bases at V and 6 bases at J, with 11 bases between. Germline CDR1 reads LNHDA; CDR2 reads SQIVND (reference sequence). The CDR3 extends over 13 amino acids. The CDR3 nucleotides are TGTGCCAGTAGTATCAGGGGAGCGTCTGAAGCTTTCTTT. Amino acids: CASSIRGASEAFF.

The sample holds one count of this clone. The J gene is TRBJ2-7, the V gene TRBV29-1; D possibly uses TRBD1 or TRBD2 (5 bases each). The CDR3 extends over 13 amino acids. V lost 3 bases to trimming and J lost 3 bases, with 12 bases between them. Germline V CDR1 and CDR2: SQVTM, ANQGSEA. CDR3 sequence: CSVEGDQRYEQYF. Here the CDR3 DNA reads TGCAGCGTTGAGGGGGACCAGCGCTACGAGCAGTACTTC.

Only one count was recorded for this clone. The chain couples TRBV6-1 to TRBJ1-5; no clear D gene. CDR1 is MNHNS, CDR2 SASEGT, per germline. The CDR3 spans 14 residues. With 2 bases removed from V and 3 bases from J, the gap between germline ends came to 8 bases. In nucleotides, the CDR3 is TGTGCCAGCAGTGAACGACCGATCAATCAGCCCCAGCATTTT. This gives the protein CASSERPINQPQHF.